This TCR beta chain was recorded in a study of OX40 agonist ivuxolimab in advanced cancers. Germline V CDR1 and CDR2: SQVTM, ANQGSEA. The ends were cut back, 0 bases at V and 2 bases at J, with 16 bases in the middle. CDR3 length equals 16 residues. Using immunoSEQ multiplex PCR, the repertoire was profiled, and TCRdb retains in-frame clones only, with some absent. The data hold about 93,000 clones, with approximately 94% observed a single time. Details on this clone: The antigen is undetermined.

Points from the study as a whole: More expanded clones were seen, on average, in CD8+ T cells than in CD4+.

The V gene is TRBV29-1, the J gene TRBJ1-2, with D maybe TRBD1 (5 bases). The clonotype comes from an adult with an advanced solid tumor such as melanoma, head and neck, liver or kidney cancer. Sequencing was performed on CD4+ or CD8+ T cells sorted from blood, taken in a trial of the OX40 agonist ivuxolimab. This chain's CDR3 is CSVEEPQLTGNYGYTF. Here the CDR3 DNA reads TGCAGCGTTGAAGAGCCCCAGCTAACAGGAAACTATGGCTACACCTTC.